The entry below describes one T cell receptor (beta chain). Its matching antigen is unknown. V shed 7 bases and J shed 6 bases, with 9 bases lying between them. The CDR3 loop spans 12 amino acids. TCRdb re-called the RT-PCR reads with MiXCR, one entry per CDR3 protein. The sample shows about 500,000 distinct CDR3 sequences, 16% of them seen only once. This record comes from a study of response to subunit inactivated influenza vaccine. Study-wide points: The authors offered the suggestion that each seasonal influenza vaccination recruits few new T cells.

The source material was CD4+ T cells sorted from PBMCs, sampled less than 30 months after vaccination. V usage is TRBV12-3 or TRBV12-4 and J usage is TRBJ2-2, with D maybe TRBD1 (6 bases). The receptor comes from a man aged 45 to 75 who received an inactivated influenza vaccine. The CDR3 nucleotides read TGTGCCAGCAACCAGGGGTCCGGGGAGCTGTTTTTT. Translating it yields CASNQGSGELFF.